This TCR beta chain is drawn from a study of human T cells and chemical hapten exposure. Findings and limits, study-wide: Alopecia in the donors means their immune response may deviate from healthy people's.

Comments on this clonotype: Its antigen remains unidentified.

TCRdb re-called the RACE reads through MiXCR, storing one row per CDR3 protein. The sample shows approximately 74,000 distinct CDR3 sequences, 25% to 40% of them seen only once. Time point described: patch test 1, 2 weeks after DPC sensitization. Regarding treatment: therapeutic diphenylcyclopropenone sensitization with weekly scalp DPC. Those who donated were patients with alopecia, 18 to 70 years of age, and suitable for DPC. Total RNA was extracted from unfractionated whole blood. The CDR3 runs to 15 residues. V lost 2 bases, J lost 6 bases, and 14 bases lay in between. V gene TRBV12-3 or TRBV12-4 combines with J gene TRBJ1-5, with D perhaps matching TRBD1 (6 bases). This sample comprised whole blood, obtained in connection with sensitization to the hapten diphenylcyclopropenone (DPC). The clonotype was recovered from a middle-aged man with alopecia areata. Some clones in this sample may be carry-over from other donors' samples. For the CDR3, the DNA is TGTGCCAGCAGTTTAAGAGGCAGGGGTCTTCAGCCCCAGCATTTT. Its translation: CASSLRGRGLQPQHF.